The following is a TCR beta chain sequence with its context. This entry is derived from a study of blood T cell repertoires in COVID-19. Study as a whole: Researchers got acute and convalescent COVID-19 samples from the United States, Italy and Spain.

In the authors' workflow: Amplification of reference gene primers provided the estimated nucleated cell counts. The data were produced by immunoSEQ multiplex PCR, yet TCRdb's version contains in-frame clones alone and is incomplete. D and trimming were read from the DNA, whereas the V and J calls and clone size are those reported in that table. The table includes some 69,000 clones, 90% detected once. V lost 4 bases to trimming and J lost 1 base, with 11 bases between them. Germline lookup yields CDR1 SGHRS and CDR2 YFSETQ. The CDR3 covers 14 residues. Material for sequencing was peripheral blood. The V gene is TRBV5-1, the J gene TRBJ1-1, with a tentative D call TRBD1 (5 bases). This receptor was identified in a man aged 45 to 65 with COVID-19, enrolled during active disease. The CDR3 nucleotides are TGCGCCAGCAGCCAGTGGACACGGAACACTGAAGCTTTCTTT. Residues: CASSQWTRNTEAFF.